This section outlines one T cell receptor (beta chain) sequence together with its context. This clone has a single count. This receptor's antigen is unknown. It has no much larger one-base neighbor in the sample; base qualities were not kept. The immunoSEQ Assay was the method used to sequence TCRbeta CDR3 regions. After extraction, genomic DNA underwent amplification by bias-controlled multiplex PCR, followed by high-throughput sequencing. The authors' analysis ran thus. To quantify the absolute abundance of every unique TCRbeta CDR3 region, sequences were collapsed and filtered. Usable DNA was measured by amplifying reference genes present in all nucleated cells, and TCRbeta template counts were normalized to that usable DNA to estimate T cell fraction. Repertoire TCRs were annotated as SARS-CoV-2-specific when V gene, CDR3 amino acid sequence and J gene were exactly matched to a known reactive TCR set. The reference SARS-CoV-2 TCR set was obtained from MIRA and was filtered for enrichment in COVID-19-positive ImmuneCODE repertoires, whereby public or cross-reactive TCRs were removed. Based on the MIRA antigens, annotated TCRs were further analysed at the level of specific ORF or position within ORF. Breadth was defined as the number of annotated unique rearrangements divided by the total number of unique productive rearrangements, and depth was defined as the summed frequency of the annotated unique rearrangements. Two-sided Wilcoxon rank-sum tests were applied when comparing TCR breadth between groups. Entries here come from immuneACCESS through TCRdb and include only in-frame sequences with V and J called. Some clones fail to appear in such tables; in the studies checked, an unresolved V gene covers under half of the shortfall, and the cause of the remainder is unknown. The DNA gave D and trimming, while V, J and clone size come from that table. The sample table shows about 400,000 clones, and 80% to 95% are seen once. In total, the top ten clones hold 1.5% to 2% of the sample.

The entry originates in a study of Ad26.COV2.S vaccination and SARS-CoV-2 variants (dated by TCRdb to 2020 to 2023). With regard to the full study: Vaccine-arm donors were drawn from COV1001, a multicentre, randomized, double-blind, placebo-controlled phase I-IIa trial of Ad26.COV2.S in healthy adults. Ad26.COV2.S was given intramuscularly at 5x10^10 or 1x10^11 viral particles, as a single shot or as two shots 56 days apart. TCRbeta repertoire sequencing served as the tool for gauging how specific and how broad the SARS-CoV-2-reactive T cell receptors were following Ad26.COV2.S vaccination. The TCR-sequenced set comprised about 32 samples: roughly 19 Ad26.COV2.S vaccine recipients, 5 placebo recipients and 8 SARS-CoV-2 convalescent individuals. Trial participants were randomized into five groups of five, in which low-dose or high-dose Ad26.COV2.S was given once or twice, or placebo was given on both occasions. Investigators remained blinded to trial group allocation during experiments and outcome assessment. General study outcomes and caveats: Vaccine and placebo recipients had comparable non-spike TCR breadth, which fits with the vaccine containing only spike. After vaccination, substantial breadth of spike-specific CD8+ and CD4+ T cell responses was reported. According to the authors, total T cell responses may have been underestimated by the TCR breadth and depth analyses. The study lacked the statistical power to compare responses across vaccine doses or regimens. Ad26.COV2.S recipients had higher spike-specific TCR breadth than placebo recipients (P = 0.0014).

The treatment or condition label on this specimen signifies: around 19 received Ad26.COV2.S at low or high dose, single or two shots; a few received placebo; per-sample allocation not given. For vaccine and placebo recipients, repertoires were sequenced using samples collected on day 63 after the first injection. Cohort 1b enrolled around 23 adults aged 18-55 years at a single site in Boston, USA, between 29 July and 7 August 2020. Ad26.COV2.S was a replication-incompetent adenovirus type 26 vector that expressed a prefusion-stabilized SARS-CoV-2 spike protein derived from the original Wuhan strain. Reading the germline V gene gives CDR1 LGHNA and CDR2 YSLEER. The CDR3 runs 18 amino acids, cysteine and phenylalanine included. Of the read, only the CDR3 DNA is kept; its 54 bases are in frame from base 1. A distance of 20 bases separates the germline ends of V and J, which lose 0 bases and 2 bases respectively.

The chain was built from TRBV4-3 and TRBJ2-7; the D gene is perhaps TRBD1 or TRBD2, as each covers 5 bases. Sequenced material: peripheral blood, taken in a trial of Ad26.COV2.S vaccine versus placebo. The sequence was obtained from a person aged 18 to 59 who received the Ad26.COV2.S COVID-19 vaccine or a placebo. The CDR3 region: CASSQDPYGAGAPYEQYF. The DNA sequence reads TGCGCCAGCAGCCAAGACCCTTACGGGGCTGGGGCCCCCTACGAGCAGTACTTC.